The present entry profiles one TCR beta chain with its context. With 4 bases removed from V and 10 bases from J, the gap between germline ends came to 17 bases. The CDR3 is 15 amino acids. CDR1 MNHEY and CDR2 SMNVEV come from the germline V gene (reference sequence). In the source study's methods: Counts of nucleated cells, estimated from reference gene primer amplification, were obtained. Sequencing was performed with immunoSEQ multiplex PCR; in TCRdb, only in-frame clones are kept and a portion is missing. The V and J calls and the clone size are those of that table, but D and trimming were determined from the DNA. The sample lists roughly 250,000 clones; around 86% were seen once. Participants were aged about 18 to 100 years, lived in over 20 US areas, and enrolled virtually. The data originate from a study of blood T cell repertoires in COVID-19. Study information: T cells, B-cell-depleted T cells, or PBMCs provided the cDNA or gDNA that served as material.

The TCR sequence derives from a woman aged 45-60 years who had recovered from COVID-19. J is TRBJ1-6 and V is TRBV27, with TRBD1 as a possible D gene (5 bases). Sample: PBMCs or T cells enriched from blood (not recorded which). The CDR3: CASSSAGVSASPLHF. The CDR3, as DNA: TGTGCCAGCAGTTCCGCGGGGGTCTCAGCCTCACCCCTCCACTTT.